This entry describes one T cell receptor (beta chain). Its cognate antigen is unknown. Per germline, CDR1 LNHDA and CDR2 SQIVND (reference sequence). Trimming cost V 8 bases and J 4 bases; bases outside gene matches: 10. The CDR3 loop spans 15 amino acids. TCRdb itself ran the reads through MiXCR, one entry per CDR3 protein. The repertoire holds about 830,000 distinct CDR3 sequences, with around a third as singletons. The data stem from a study of T cell repertoires in cytomegalovirus infection. About the research overall: HLA-C-restricted CMV epitopes, recently identified, and well-studied HLA-B-restricted ones were used by the study. Evidence of both CMV infection and a matching HLA type came from public TCR beta signatures. General study results and limits: Dominating the ex vivo response were TCR beta clonotypes that were CMV-specific and HLA-C-restricted.

This clonotype was sampled from a human donor in good health (CMV status not recorded). Some clones in this sample may be carry-over from other donors' samples. The rearrangement joins TRBV19 to TRBJ2-3, with 9 positions matching TRBD2. The sequencing used cultured CD8+ T cells from PBMCs, collected from culture after CMV antigen stimulation. CDR3: CASSLSGGFSDTQYF. For the CDR3, the DNA is TGTGCCAGTTCCTTGAGCGGGGGGTTCTCAGATACGCAGTATTTT.